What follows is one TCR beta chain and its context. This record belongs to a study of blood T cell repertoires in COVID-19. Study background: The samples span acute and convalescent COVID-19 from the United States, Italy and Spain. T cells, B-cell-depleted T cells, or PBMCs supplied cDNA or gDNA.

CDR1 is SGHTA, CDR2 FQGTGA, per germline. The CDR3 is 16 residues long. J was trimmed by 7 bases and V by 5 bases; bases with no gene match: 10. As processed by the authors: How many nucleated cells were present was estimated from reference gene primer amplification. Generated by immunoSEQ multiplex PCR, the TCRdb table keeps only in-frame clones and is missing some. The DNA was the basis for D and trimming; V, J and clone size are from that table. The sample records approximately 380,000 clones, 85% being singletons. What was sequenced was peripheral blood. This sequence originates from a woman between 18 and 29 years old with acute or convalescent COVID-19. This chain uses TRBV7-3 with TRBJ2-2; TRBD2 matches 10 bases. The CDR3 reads CASSMESGRADGELFF. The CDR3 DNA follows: TGTGCCAGCAGCATGGAGAGCGGGAGGGCGGACGGGGAGCTGTTTTTT. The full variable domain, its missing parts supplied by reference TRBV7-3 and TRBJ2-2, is GAGVSQTPSNKVTEKGKYVELRCDPISGHTALYWYRQSLGQGPEFLIYFQGTGAADDSGLPNDRFFAVRPEGSVSTLKIQRTERGDSAVYLCASSMESGRADGELFFGEGSRLTVL.